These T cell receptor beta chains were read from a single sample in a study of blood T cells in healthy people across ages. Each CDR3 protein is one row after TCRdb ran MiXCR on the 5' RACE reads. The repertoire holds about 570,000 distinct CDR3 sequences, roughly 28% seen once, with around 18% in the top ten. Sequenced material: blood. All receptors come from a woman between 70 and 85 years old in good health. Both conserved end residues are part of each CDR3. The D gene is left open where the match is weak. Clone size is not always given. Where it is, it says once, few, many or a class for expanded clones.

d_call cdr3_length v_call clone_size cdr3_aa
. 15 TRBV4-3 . CASSHVGGQSGELFF
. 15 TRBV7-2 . CASSKDARASAEAFF
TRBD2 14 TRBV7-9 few CASSFSTSMETQYF
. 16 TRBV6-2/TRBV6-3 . CASSYGFSRFQETQYF
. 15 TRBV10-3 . CAINYSETQSGGYTF
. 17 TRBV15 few CATSRDDANSRSETQYF
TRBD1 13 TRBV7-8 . CASSLDRGGKAFF
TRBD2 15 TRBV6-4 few CASGDQRDSYNEQFF
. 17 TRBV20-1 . CSARDESGVLAYNEQFF
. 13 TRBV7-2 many CASSSRGQETQYF
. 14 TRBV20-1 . CSARDRQKQETQYF
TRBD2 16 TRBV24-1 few CATSDPGGAFVETQYF
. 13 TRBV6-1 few CASSEGIYTEAFF
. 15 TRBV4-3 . CAGSQDSRTTDTQYF
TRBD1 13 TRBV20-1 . CSARGQGNYGYTF
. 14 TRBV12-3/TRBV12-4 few CASSLRLAKNIQYF
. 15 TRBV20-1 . CSAREPRTDNQPQRF
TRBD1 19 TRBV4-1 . CASSQQWTGGSSTNEKLFF
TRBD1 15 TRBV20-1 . CSATYGQGAADTQYF
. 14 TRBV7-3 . CASSLSGAGTEAFF
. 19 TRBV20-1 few CSAVKLGGGGLSSYNEQFF
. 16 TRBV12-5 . CASGSVRKGSLGKLFF
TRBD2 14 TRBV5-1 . CASSPAGNQETQYF
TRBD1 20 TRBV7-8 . CASSFRQGPLPSSGANVLTF
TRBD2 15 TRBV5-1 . CASSLGTSGGNEQYF
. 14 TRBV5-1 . CASSFSQRGYGYTF
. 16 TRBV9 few CASTVPGQEITDTQYF
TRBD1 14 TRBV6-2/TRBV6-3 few CASIPRTGPEKLFF
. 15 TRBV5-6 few CASSFLTGSEETQYF
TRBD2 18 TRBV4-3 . CASSQDGLAGGATDTQYF
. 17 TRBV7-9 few CASSKGYGGGRPDTQYF
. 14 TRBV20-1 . CSARVAGTSGELFF
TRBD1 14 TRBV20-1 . CSAAVIRDRDEQYF
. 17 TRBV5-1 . CASSRGSTPDIQETQYF
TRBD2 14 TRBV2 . CASTASGRGLEQFF
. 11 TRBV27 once CASSTFSEQYF
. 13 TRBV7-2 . CASSLVMGGSEFF
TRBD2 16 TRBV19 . CASSSRLAGGSYEQYF